This T cell receptor (beta chain) was observed in a study of blood T cell repertoires in COVID-19. About the study: Acute and convalescent COVID-19 samples came from the United States, Italy and Spain. T cells, B-cell-depleted T cells, or PBMCs provided the cDNA or gDNA that served as material.

This CDR3 has 14 amino acids. J gave up 0 bases and V 7 bases, and 4 bases lay outside the gene matches. Germline V gene data show CDR1 as MNHNY and CDR2 as SVGAGI (reference sequence). Original analysis: Estimation of nucleated cell counts was performed using reference gene primer amplification. Profiled with immunoSEQ multiplex PCR; TCRdb holds only in-frame clones, not every one. V, J and clone size are those of that table, while D and trimming were read from the DNA. The sample carries 120,000 or so clones, more than 75% recorded once. This receptor was identified in a woman in her 50s with acute or convalescent COVID-19. The chain couples TRBV6-6 to TRBJ2-7; TRBD1 agrees at 9 bases. Material: peripheral blood. The CDR3 reads CASNDRGSSYEQYF. In DNA, the CDR3 is TGTGCCAGCAACGACAGGGGGAGCTCCTACGAGCAGTACTTC.